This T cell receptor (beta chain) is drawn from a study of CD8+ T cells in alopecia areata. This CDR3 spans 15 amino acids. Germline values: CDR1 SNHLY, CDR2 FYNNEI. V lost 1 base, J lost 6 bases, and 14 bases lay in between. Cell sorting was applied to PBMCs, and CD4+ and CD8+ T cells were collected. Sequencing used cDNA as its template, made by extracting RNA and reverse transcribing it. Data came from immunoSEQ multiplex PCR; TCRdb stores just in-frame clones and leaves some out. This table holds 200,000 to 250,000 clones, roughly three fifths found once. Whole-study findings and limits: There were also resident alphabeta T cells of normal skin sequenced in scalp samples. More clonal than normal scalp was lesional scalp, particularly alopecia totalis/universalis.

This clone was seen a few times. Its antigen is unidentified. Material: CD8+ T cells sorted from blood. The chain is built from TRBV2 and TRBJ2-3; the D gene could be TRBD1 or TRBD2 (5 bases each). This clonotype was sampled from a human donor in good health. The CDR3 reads CASSEEGTENDTQYF. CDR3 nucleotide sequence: TGTGCCAGCAGTGAAGAAGGGACGGAAAACGATACGCAGTATTTT.